The next 27 T cell receptor beta chains were all read from a single sample in a study of T cells in Graves' hyperthyroidism and ophthalmopathy. RNA transcripts were the template for amplifying TCR beta CDR3 regions. TCR CDR3 regions were first amplified by RT-PCR with HTBI primers. TCRdb re-analysed the multiplex PCR reads in MiXCR, keeping a single row per CDR3 protein. The sample records about 510,000 distinct CDR3 sequences, over 45% being singletons. Sequenced: peripheral blood or thyroid tissue (not recorded which). These receptors were taken from an adult woman with Graves' disease, either hyperthyroidism or ophthalmopathy (not recorded which).

This sequence joins TRBV5-1 and TRBJ1-2; 8 nucleotides line up with TRBD1. Germline loops: CDR1 SGHRS, CDR2 YFSETQ. The CDR3 contains 15 residues. The trim removed 4 bases at V and 2 bases at J, leaving 7 bases unmatched. In nucleotides, the CDR3 is TGCGCCAGCAGCCCAGGACAGGGATTGAACTATGGCTACACCTTC. Protein: CASSPGQGLNYGYTF.

This clonotype appeared many times. The chain carries TRBV7-8 and TRBJ2-2; no reliable D call. V lost 5 bases, J lost 6 bases, and 10 bases lay in between. The V gene's germline CDR1 is SGHVS and CDR2 FQNEAQ. This CDR3 region has 13 residues. CDR3: CASSRVGPGELFF. The CDR3 bases are TGTGCCAGCAGCCGGGTAGGCCCCGGGGAGCTGTTTTTT.

The gene calls are TRBV11-2 and TRBJ2-5; D remains unclear. Germline CDR1 and CDR2: SGHAT and FQNNGV. Trimming cost V 4 bases and J 5 bases, with 11 bases left between them. The CDR3 is 13 amino acids. The CDR3 DNA follows: TGTGCCAGCAGCTCGTCGTTTTGGGAGACCCAGTACTTC. Translating it yields CASSSSFWETQYF. The full variable domain, completed using reference TRBV11-2 and TRBJ2-5, is EAGVAQSPRYKIIEKRQSVAFWCNPISGHATLYWYQQILGQGPKLLIQFQNNGVVDDSQLPKDRFSAERLKGVDSTLKIQPAKLEDSAVYLCASSSSFWETQYFGPGTRLLVL.

V usage is TRBV7-3 and J usage is TRBJ1-1, with 7 bases fitting TRBD1. Germline V gene data show CDR1 as SGHTA and CDR2 as FQGTGA. The V segment lost 2 bases and the J segment 7 bases; nucleotides outside the gene matches: 4. The CDR3 contains 13 residues. The CDR3 spells CASSLRDRVEAFF. Written as DNA, the CDR3 is TGTGCCAGCAGCTTACGGGACAGAGTTGAAGCTTTCTTT.

V usage is TRBV29-1 and J usage is TRBJ2-3; 7 nucleotides match TRBD2. The CDR3 is 15 residues long. V lost 3 bases and J lost 4; bases outside the gene matches: 10. Germline V gene sequence: CDR1 SQVTM, CDR2 ANQGSEA. The CDR3 nucleotides are TGCAGCGTTGACAGGTCTGGACTAGTAGCAGATACGCAGTATTTT. Translation gives CSVDRSGLVADTQYF.

The genes are TRBV5-1 and TRBJ1-2; 11 nucleotides line up with TRBD1. The CDR3 spans 14 residues. V dropped 0 bases and J dropped 6; count of bases not matched to a gene: 1. Germline V lookup: CDR1 SGHRS, CDR2 YFSETQ. The CDR3 DNA reads as TGCGCCAGCAGCTTGGGGACAGGGGGCAATGGCTACACCTTC. This encodes CASSLGTGGNGYTF.

On this clonotype: A much larger clone lies one base from this, so it may be a read error. This chain uses TRBV12-3 or TRBV12-4 with TRBJ1-4; D not certain. CDR3 size: 14 residues. V was trimmed by 4 bases and J by 0 bases, leaving 6 bases between them. CDR3 in amino acids: CASSSPATNEKLFF. CDR3 coding DNA: TGTGCCAGCAGTTCCCCGGCAACTAATGAAAAACTGTTTTTT.

The chain employs TRBV12-3 or TRBV12-4 and TRBJ2-7; D perhaps matches TRBD1 (6 bases). Trimming took off 3 bases at V and 5 bases at J, with 11 bases between the two ends. This CDR3 comprises 13 residues. The CDR3 sequence is CASSFWDKNEQYF. The CDR3 DNA follows: TGTGCCAGCAGTTTCTGGGACAAGAACGAGCAGTACTTC.

J is TRBJ2-5 and V is TRBV25-1; TRBD2 might be the D (5 bases). From germline, CDR1 is MGHDK and CDR2 SYGVNS. The CDR3 length is 14 residues. V shed 3 bases and J shed 2 bases, with 10 bases lying between them. Here the CDR3 reads CASSDLTGQETQYF. In nucleotides, the CDR3 is TGTGCCAGCAGTGACTTAACGGGACAAGAGACCCAGTACTTC.

CDR3: CASSINRDSPLHF. The CDR3, as DNA: TGTGCCAGTAGTATCAACAGGGATTCACCCCTCCACTTT. The genes are TRBV19 and TRBJ1-6, with D maybe TRBD1 (6 bases). Deletions cut 3 bases from V and 8 bases from J, with 8 bases between. Germline V gene data show CDR1 as LNHDA and CDR2 as SQIVND (reference sequence). The CDR3 runs 13 residues.

A remark on this clonotype: The junction shows a germline mismatch at one end, possibly a read error. The chain carries TRBV19 and TRBJ1-1; no definite D call. In germline, CDR1 is LNHDA, CDR2 SQIVND (reference sequence). The CDR3 contains 14 residues. Written as DNA, the CDR3 is TGTGCCAGCAGCTTTCAGTCCTTGAACACTGAAGCTTCCTTT. It yields the protein CASSFQSLNTEASF.

This clonotype has at least ten counts. J is TRBJ2-6 and V is TRBV20-1; no firm D call. The CDR3 is 14 amino acids. The germline CDR1 and CDR2 sequences are DFQATT and SNEGSKA (reference sequence). Trimming took off 3 bases at V and 4 bases at J, with 10 bases between the two ends. The DNA for the CDR3 is TGCAGTGCTAGTCCGGTTCCAGGGGCCAACGTCCTGACTTTC. Its translation: CSASPVPGANVLTF.

The chain links TRBV20-1 to TRBJ1-1; 10 nucleotides line up with TRBD1. The CDR3 consists of 12 residues. Germline-derived CDR1 and CDR2 are DFQATT and SNEGSKA (reference sequence). J lost 11 bases, V lost 3 bases, and 6 bases had no gene match. CDR3 sequence reads: CSASRQGAGAFF. The CDR3 DNA sequence: TGCAGTGCTAGTAGACAGGGGGCAGGGGCTTTCTTT.

This clonotype was observed a single time. The chain combines TRBV20-1 with TRBJ2-5; 7 nucleotides line up with TRBD1. CDR1 and CDR2 (germline): DFQATT, SNEGSKA (reference sequence). After removal of 3 bases from V and 5 bases from J, the junction contained 15 bases not matched to a gene. The CDR3 length is 16 residues. CDR3 bases: TGCAGTGCTAGGTTCTCCGGCAGGGGGTTTCTGGAGACCCAGTACTTC. Its translation: CSARFSGRGFLETQYF.

This clonotype has only one observation. One end of the junction is discordant with germline, which a read error may explain. The rearrangement links TRBV6-1 to TRBJ2-5; D gene uncertain. The germline V gene encodes CDR1 MNHNS and CDR2 SASEGT. The length of the CDR3 is 13 residues. CDR3 loop: CAISEALRETQYF. As DNA, the CDR3 is TGTGCCATCAGTGAAGCGCTCCGGGAGACCCAGTACTTC.

In DNA, the CDR3 is TGTGCCAGCAGCCCGATGGACAGGGGAAATAATTCACCCCTCCACTTT. Translated, it gives CASSPMDRGNNSPLHF. This chain links TRBV6-2 or TRBV6-3 with TRBJ1-6; 9 bases line up with TRBD1. With V trimmed by 6 bases and J by 5 bases, 8 bases remained unmatched. The germline V gene has CDR1 MNHEY and CDR2 SVGEGT. This CDR3 is built from 16 residues.

The genes are TRBV10-2 and TRBJ1-5, with 7 bases matching TRBD1. Germline CDR1 and CDR2: WSHSY and SAAADI. The CDR3 covers 16 residues. With 3 bases clipped from V and 3 bases from J, the junction kept 8 bases outside the gene matches. This CDR3 is CASSEKQGLVNQPQHF. CDR3 nucleotides: TGCGCCAGCAGTGAAAAACAGGGGTTGGTCAATCAGCCCCAGCATTTT.

The CDR3 DNA reads as TGTGCCAGCAGCTCGTTTATGGAGACCCAGTACTTC. As protein: CASSSFMETQYF. This sequence joins TRBV7-2 and TRBJ2-5; D not resolved. Per the germline V gene, CDR1 is SGHTA and CDR2 is FQGNSA. The CDR3 extends over 12 amino acids. V lost 4 bases and J 5 bases, leaving 8 bases between the germline ends.

The chain carries TRBV25-1 and TRBJ2-5, with 11 bases that match TRBD2. This CDR3 region has 13 residues. J was trimmed by 3 bases and V by 8 bases; bases with no gene match: 2. Germline V CDR1 and CDR2: MGHDK, SYGVNS. For the CDR3, the DNA is TGTGCCAGCTGGGGACTAGCGGAAGAGACCCAGTACTTC. The encoded protein is CASWGLAEETQYF.

This clonotype was detected only a few times. This sequence joins TRBV6-1 and TRBJ2-6, with 7 bases identical to TRBD2. Unmatched junction bases numbered 9, after V lost 7 bases and J lost 0 bases. The germline V gene encodes CDR1 MNHNS and CDR2 SASEGT. This CDR3 is built from 17 residues. CDR3 in amino acids: CASKVRRGGSGANVLTF. CDR3 coding DNA: TGTGCCAGCAAGGTCCGGCGCGGGGGCTCTGGGGCCAACGTCCTGACTTTC.

This clonotype was counted many times. The chain uses TRBV4-3 and TRBJ2-2; TRBD2 might be the D (7 bases). This CDR3 region has 16 residues. Per the germline V gene, CDR1 is LGHNA and CDR2 is YSLEER. The V end was cut by 4 bases, the J end by 4 bases, with 16 bases between. The DNA of the CDR3 is TGCGCCAGCAGCCCTAAAGGGGGGAGGGGCACCGGGGAGCTGTTTTTT. Its protein product is CASSPKGGRGTGELFF.

This clonotype was seen only a few times. This chain's CDR3 is CASSLVSGRVSETQYF. In nucleotides, the CDR3 is TGTGCCAGCAGCTTAGTAAGCGGGAGGGTTTCAGAGACCCAGTACTTC. This sequence joins TRBV7-9 and TRBJ2-5, with 10 bases fitting TRBD2. The CDR3 length is 16 residues. CDR1 and CDR2 from the germline V gene are SEHNR and FQNEAQ (reference sequence). Unmatched junction bases numbered 6, after V lost 1 base and J lost 4 bases.

This clonotype was counted a few times. CDR3 amino acids: CSVEGEGRQGLETQYF. DNA for the CDR3: TGCAGCGTTGAAGGGGAAGGGAGACAGGGACTGGAGACCCAGTACTTC. The chain employs TRBV29-1 and TRBJ2-5, with a tentative D call TRBD1 (7 bases). V was clipped by 1 base and J by 5 bases, with 20 bases between them. Looked up from germline, CDR1 is SQVTM and CDR2 is ANQGSEA. The CDR3 contains 16 residues.

The chain has TRBV29-1 and TRBJ1-2; no reliable D call. Trimming left V 6 bases short and J 4 bases short, with 9 bases between. Looked up from germline, CDR1 is SQVTM and CDR2 is ANQGSEA. CDR3 size: 11 residues. The CDR3 DNA is TGCAGCGTCGACGACGGCTATGGCTACACCTTC. Translating it yields CSVDDGYGYTF. Combining the CDR3 with reference TRBV29-1 and TRBJ1-2 gives the whole variable domain SAVISQKPSRDICQRGTSLTIQCQVDSQVTMMFWYRQQPGQSLTLIATANQGSEATYESGFVIDKFPISRPNLTFSTLTVSNMSPEDSSIYLCSVDDGYGYTFGSGTRLTVV.

This chain links TRBV5-1 with TRBJ2-1; 10 positions agree with TRBD2. There are 15 residues in the CDR3. Unmatched junction bases numbered 7, after V lost 2 bases and J lost 8 bases. Germline lookup yields CDR1 SGHRS and CDR2 YFSETQ. This CDR3 reads CASSFGLAGGDEQFF. For the CDR3, the DNA is TGCGCCAGCAGCTTTGGGTTAGCGGGAGGAGATGAGCAGTTCTTC.

This chain connects TRBV12-3 or TRBV12-4 to TRBJ1-3, with 7 bases matching TRBD1. The CDR3 runs 14 residues. The junction had 6 bases not matched to a gene; V was cut back by 6 bases and J by 4 bases. The CDR3 DNA reads as TGTGCCAGCAGGGGACAGCAAGCAGGAAACACCATATATTTT. It codes for CASRGQQAGNTIYF.

This rearrangement joins TRBV7-2 to TRBJ2-2; 7 bases are shared with TRBD1. In germline, CDR1 is SGHTA, CDR2 FQGNSA. The ends lost 4 bases at V and 3 bases at J; junction bases unmatched: 5. The CDR3 runs 15 residues. In nucleotides, the CDR3 is TGTGCCAGCAGCTCAGGACAGGCTTACACCGGGGAGCTGTTTTTT. Protein sequence: CASSSGQAYTGELFF.